Following are 15 T cell receptor beta chains from one sample sequenced in a study of T cells in narcolepsy. Measured with immunoSEQ multiplex PCR; TCRdb has only the in-frame clones, and not every one. The sample comprises about 34,000 clones, 75% to 90% of which are singletons, and nearly 2.5% rests with the top ten. The sequencing input was CD45RA- memory CD4+ T cells from PBMCs. These receptors all come from a human donor with narcolepsy.

This clone has a handful of counts. The DNA of the CDR3 is TGTGCCAGTCTGAGCGGGAGTACTCCCTACGAGCAGTACTTC. Encoded protein: CASLSGSTPYEQYF. This sequence joins TRBV5-5 and TRBJ2-7; 8 bases fit TRBD2. The CDR3 is 14 residues long. V was clipped by 8 bases and J by 2 bases; unmatched bases: 9. CDR1 and CDR2 from the germline V gene are SGHKS and YYEKEE (reference sequence).

This clone was detected only a few times. The rearrangement joins TRBV6-5 to TRBJ1-1, with D perhaps matching TRBD1 (5 bases). Germline-derived CDR1 and CDR2 are MNHEY and SVGAGI. This CDR3 spans 14 amino acids. V shed 6 bases and J shed 1 base, with 12 bases lying between them. The CDR3 DNA reads as TGTGCCAGCAGCAACAGGTTTTCGAACACTGAAGCTTTCTTT. Residues: CASSNRFSNTEAFF.

V is TRBV29-1 and J is TRBJ1-2, with 7 bases fitting TRBD1. Losses at the gene ends were 7 bases for V and 8 bases for J; bases not matched to a gene: 10. Germline loops: CDR1 SQVTM, CDR2 ANQGSEA. The CDR3 spans 12 residues. CDR3: CSGGQSPDGYTF. DNA of the CDR3: TGCAGCGGGGGACAGAGCCCCGACGGCTACACCTTC.

V is TRBV10-1 and J is TRBJ1-2; D is possibly TRBD1 (6 bases). There are 15 residues in the CDR3. Germline loops: CDR1 WNHNN, CDR2 SYGVQD (reference sequence). V shed 3 bases and J shed 4 bases, with 15 bases lying between them. The CDR3 is CASSDEVGQLYGYTF. CDR3 bases: TGCGCCAGCAGTGATGAGGTTGGACAGCTCTATGGCTACACCTTC.

The chain couples TRBV19 to TRBJ2-1; TRBD2 agrees at 12 bases. The CDR3 runs 13 residues. CDR1 and CDR2 (germline): LNHDA, SQIVND (reference sequence). Unmatched junction bases numbered 5, after V lost 10 bases and J lost 7 bases. The CDR3 region is CATTSGGRNEQFF. CDR3 nucleotide sequence: TGTGCCACCACTAGCGGGGGGAGGAATGAGCAGTTCTTC.

Points on this clone: Other DNA sequences in this sample translate to the same CDR3. This chain uses TRBV5-6 with TRBJ1-2, with a tentative D call TRBD1 (5 bases). The CDR3 consists of 16 residues. Per germline, CDR1 SGHDT and CDR2 YYEEEE. The germline V and J ends were trimmed by 4 bases and 8 bases, with 24 bases remaining between them. The CDR3 loop is CASSPRSQGPRKGYTF. Written as DNA, the CDR3 is TGTGCCAGCAGCCCCCGGTCGCAGGGCCCTCGCAAAGGCTACACCTTC. The full variable domain, in which reference TRBV5-6 and TRBJ1-2 provide the parts outside the CDR3, is DAGVTQSPTHLIKTRGQQVTLRCSPKSGHDTVSWYQQALGQGPQFIFQYYEEEERQRGNFPDRFSGHQFPNYSSELNVNALLLGDSALYLCASSPRSQGPRKGYTFGSGTRLTVV.

This clone showed up just once. The rearrangement links TRBV10-3 to TRBJ1-2; D is unresolved. CDR3 length: 14 amino acids. The germline gives CDR1 ENHRY, CDR2 SYGVKD. Trimming pared 2 bases from V and 6 bases from J, leaving 13 bases between. CDR3 nucleotide sequence: TGTGCCATCAGTGAGAACGTTGGGTTCCATGGCTACACCTTC. Translated: CAISENVGFHGYTF.

The chain combines TRBV5-1 with TRBJ2-1; unclear D gene. The germline gives CDR1 SGHRS, CDR2 YFSETQ. V was pared by 1 base and J by 7 bases, with 12 bases between. This CDR3 is built from 14 residues. CDR3 sequence: CASSLWVSSNEQFF. For the CDR3, the DNA is TGCGCCAGCAGCTTGTGGGTTAGCTCGAATGAGCAGTTCTTC.

The gene calls are TRBV27 and TRBJ2-7; D ambiguous. Germline values: CDR1 MNHEY, CDR2 SMNVEV (reference sequence). V was cut by 2 bases and J by 2 bases, with 7 bases left in between. The CDR3 sequence is 13 residues long. The DNA of the CDR3 is TGTGCCAGCAGTTTACAGTGGGCCTACGAGCAGTACTTC. Its translation is CASSLQWAYEQYF.

On this clone itself: Its ends do not fully match the called genes, so a read error is possible. Additional DNA sequences in this sample encode the identical CDR3. V gene TRBV5-5 combines with J gene TRBJ1-1; 7 bases are shared with TRBD1. In germline, CDR1 is SGHKS, CDR2 YYEKEE (reference sequence). This CDR3 spans 13 amino acids. The DNA of the CDR3 is TGTGCTAGCAGCTGGGGGGACAGTCGCGAAGCTTTCTTT. Its translation is CASSWGDSREAFF.

Only a few counts were recorded for this clone. The gene calls are TRBV11-2 and TRBJ2-7; TRBD1 matches 10 bases. The CDR3 runs to 16 residues. Germline lookup yields CDR1 SGHAT and CDR2 FQNNGV. V shed 5 bases, J shed 3 bases, and the junction held 10 bases outside the gene matches. The CDR3 reads CASSPLQRTGGYEQYF. The CDR3 region has the DNA TGTGCCAGCAGCCCTCTCCAACGGACAGGGGGCTACGAGCAGTACTTC.

The chain is built from TRBV7-3 and TRBJ2-1, with D unclear. Germline V gene sequence: CDR1 SGHTA, CDR2 FQGTGA. The CDR3 sequence is 13 residues long. Trimming took off 1 base at V and 4 bases at J, with 5 bases between the two ends. This CDR3 is CASSLNAYNEQFF. The CDR3 bases are TGTGCCAGCAGCTTAAATGCTTACAATGAGCAGTTCTTC.

The gene calls are TRBV7-9 and TRBJ2-7; D possibly matches TRBD1 or TRBD2 (6 bases each). From germline, CDR1 is SEHNR and CDR2 FQNEAQ (reference sequence). This CDR3 region has 12 residues. Trimming removed 8 bases from V and 5 bases from J, with 13 bases in between. CDR3 in DNA: TGTGCCAGCGGCACAGGGAGGCACGAGCAGTACTTC. Amino acids: CASGTGRHEQYF.

This clone has only one observation. The chain couples TRBV2 to TRBJ2-5; D unclear. Gene TRBJ2-7 matches the end of the DNA better, so the J call may be wrong. The CDR3 consists of 12 residues. The germline V gene has CDR1 SNHLY and CDR2 FYNNEI. CDR3 region: CASSPRSYEQYF. CDR3 coding DNA: TGTGCCAGCAGTCCCCGCTCCTACGAGCAGTACTTC.

The chain joins TRBV6-5 to TRBJ2-5; no firm D call. This CDR3 region has 14 residues. Germline V CDR1 and CDR2: MNHEY, SVGAGI. V was clipped by 2 bases and J by 4 bases, with 11 bases between them. The CDR3 DNA reads as TGTGCCAGCAGTTACACCGGGCCAGGAGAGACCCAGTACTTC. Its translation is CASSYTGPGETQYF.